This TCR beta chain came from a study of blood T cells in healthy people across ages. This CDR3 contains 17 residues. The germline V gene has CDR1 SGHVS and CDR2 FQNEAQ. V shed 0 bases, J shed 11 bases, and the junction held 15 bases outside the gene matches. The use of a sample-barcoded 5' primer and a J-beta primer mix characterized a second PCR of roughly 6 to 11 cycles. Every sample produced at least 2.5 million CDR3-containing paired-end reads. TCRdb passed the 5' RACE reads through MiXCR, listing each CDR3 protein once. The repertoire holds 600,000 or so distinct CDR3 sequences, with roughly 30% as singletons. The study's findings and limits: Naive and antigen-experienced cells were not separated, limiting conclusive comparison.

This clonotype was detected many times. The antigen is unknown. The chain recombines TRBV7-8 with TRBJ2-5; 10 bases are a match to TRBD2. What was sequenced was blood. The clonotype was recovered from a woman at least 80 years old in good health. This CDR3 is CASSLAASGGPSGEQYF. The DNA of the CDR3 is TGTGCCAGCAGCTTAGCGGCTAGCGGGGGACCCTCGGGGGAGCAGTACTTC.